This T cell receptor beta chain originates from a study of STAT3 mutations in large granular lymphocyte leukemia. Details on this clone: Its antigen is not identified.

The length of the CDR3 is 15 residues. V was clipped by 2 bases and J by 2 bases, with 13 bases between them. CDR1 MNHEY and CDR2 SVGAGI come from the germline V gene. Clones were read by immunoSEQ multiplex PCR, and TCRdb kept only the in-frame ones, dropping some. The table lists 4,500 or so clones, roughly three fifths of them singletons. Findings and limits, study-wide: A small but highly pathogenic clone may have been missed. At least one immunodominant TCR beta clonotype appeared in every T-cell large granular lymphocyte leukemia patient.

The chain joins TRBV6-5 to TRBJ2-7; either TRBD1 or TRBD2 may fit D (7 bases each). The clonotype originates from a male patient in his fifties with T-cell large granular lymphocyte leukemia. Some clones in this sample may be carry-over from other donors' samples. Sequencing input: peripheral blood mononuclear cells. CDR3 residues: CASSYTSGTAYEQYF. CDR3 nucleotide sequence: TGTGCCAGCAGTTACACCAGCGGGACAGCCTACGAGCAGTACTTC.